This TCR beta chain was captured by sequencing in a study of CD8+CD57+ T cells in acquired aplastic anemia. As for the study in general: On average, sorted CD4+ and CD8+ cells gave 3 to 4 ug of DNA. Findings and caveats of the study: Patients did not significantly differ from controls in CD8+ Simpson's diversity.

The junction had 6 bases not matched to a gene; V was cut back by 5 bases and J by 7 bases. Germline CDR1 is LNHDA and CDR2 is SQIVND (reference sequence). This CDR3 comprises 13 residues. Investigators profiled TCR beta VDJ and CDR3 from genomic DNA template. TCRdb ran MiXCR on the reads and lists one entry per CDR3 protein. The sample has some 170,000 distinct CDR3 sequences; more than 45% are singletons. This clonotype was detected many times. The antigen remains undetermined. All sequencing subjects had displayed CD8+CD57+ cell expansion on flow cytometry. Patients had not yet gotten any therapy when their blood was taken for sampling.

The specimen was sorted CD4+, CD8+, or CD8+CD57+ T cells (not recorded which) from PBMCs. The genes are TRBV19 and TRBJ1-2; the match to TRBD1 covers 8 bases. The clonotype originates from a human donor with aplastic anemia. In DNA, the CDR3 is TGTGCCAGTAGTCCGACAGGGGCCCGTGGCTACACCTTC. This gives the protein CASSPTGARGYTF.